The TCR beta chain described here comes from a study of cytomegalovirus exposure and HLA in healthy donors. As for this clone: The antigen is not known.

Vbeta (60) and Jbeta (13) primers were used in the PCR. Profiling relied on immunoSEQ multiplex PCR, and the TCRdb table lists in-frame clones only, not all of them. Here the sample spans 100,000 to 150,000 clones, 80% being singletons. Germline V gene data show CDR1 as LGHNA and CDR2 as YNFKEQ. The CDR3 is 16 amino acids. The V end lost 0 bases, the J end lost 7 bases, and 13 bases lay between the germline ends. General study findings and limits: Later on, an analysis showed TCR association rates differing by HLA locus, with DRB1 the most and HLA-C the fewest.

The TCR sequence derives from a female donor in good health and CMV-seropositive. The chain has TRBV4-2 and TRBJ1-6, with D possibly TRBD1 on 5 matching bases. Material: PBMCs. The DNA of the CDR3 is TGTGCCAGCAGCCAAGAAAGTTCCGGGGGGAATTCACCCCTCCACTTT. Protein sequence: CASSQESSGGNSPLHF.